A single sample gave rise to the 23 T cell receptor beta chains below, sequenced in a study of cytomegalovirus exposure and HLA in healthy donors. In the PCR, 60 Vbeta and 13 Jbeta primers were used. TCRdb's table, derived via immunoSEQ multiplex PCR, lists solely in-frame clones and lacks some. The table has some 200,000 clones, roughly 84% seen once; the top ten hold about 1.7%. The sequenced material came from PBMCs. The receptors shown here come from a man aged 50 or older in good health and CMV-seronegative.

The rearrangement links TRBV6-5 to TRBJ2-2, with 9 bases lining up with TRBD1. The germline CDR1 and CDR2 sequences are MNHEY and SVGAGI. Losses at the gene ends were 6 bases for V and 2 bases for J; bases not matched to a gene: 4. This CDR3 contains 15 residues. Written as DNA, the CDR3 is TGTGCCAGCAGACCGGACAGGGGTAACACCGGGGAGCTGTTTTTT. Translated: CASRPDRGNTGELFF.

In regard to this clone: The junction shows a germline mismatch at one end, possibly a read error. The J gene is TRBJ2-1, the V gene TRBV29-1; D gene ambiguous. From germline, CDR1 is SQVTM and CDR2 ANQGSEA. The CDR3 runs 12 residues. The CDR3 spells CSVEAFYDEQFF. The CDR3 DNA reads as TGCAGCGTTGAAGCTTTCTACGATGAGCAGTTCTTC.

The rearrangement uses TRBV11-3 and TRBJ2-7; 7 bases line up with TRBD1. After removal of 5 bases from V and 3 bases from J, the junction contained 4 bases not matched to a gene. Germline V gene data show CDR1 as SGHNT and CDR2 as YENEEA. This CDR3 has 13 residues. For the CDR3, the DNA is TGTGCCAGCAGCCCGGGGACAGACTACGAGCAGTACTTC. Protein product: CASSPGTDYEQYF.

The chain joins TRBV27 to TRBJ2-7; tentatively, D is TRBD2 (5 bases). There are 14 residues in the CDR3. V was clipped by 5 bases and J by 5 bases, with 16 bases between them. Per the germline V gene, CDR1 is MNHEY and CDR2 is SMNVEV (reference sequence). CDR3 protein: CASSRGTSINEQYF. In DNA form, the CDR3 reads TGTGCCAGCAGTCGGGGTACCTCCATCAACGAGCAGTACTTC.

This sequence joins TRBV15 and TRBJ2-7, with 8 nucleotides matching TRBD1. This CDR3 contains 14 residues. Germline values: CDR1 LNHNV, CDR2 YYDKDF (reference sequence). V lost 4 bases to trimming and J lost 0 bases; unmatched junction nucleotides: 2. The CDR3 here is CATSIGTGSYEQYF. The CDR3 DNA is TGTGCCACCAGCATTGGGACAGGCTCCTACGAGCAGTACTTC.

The chain joins TRBV13 to TRBJ2-5; TRBD1 agrees at 11 bases. Germline trimming cut 7 bases from V and 5 bases from J; bases unmatched to any gene: 6. The germline V gene has CDR1 PRHDT and CDR2 FYEKMQ (reference sequence). The CDR3 consists of 14 residues. The CDR3 spells CASNGQGALETQYF. As DNA, the CDR3 is TGTGCCAGCAACGGACAGGGGGCTTTGGAGACCCAGTACTTC.

The chain combines TRBV5-1 with TRBJ2-1; 8 bases are shared with TRBD1. The germline gives CDR1 SGHRS, CDR2 YFSETQ. The CDR3 has 14 amino acids. V gave up 9 bases and J gave up 7 bases; unmatched junction bases: 12. CDR3 coding DNA: TGCGCCACCTCGGACAGGGTGCCATCTAATGAGCAGTTCTTC. Its translation: CATSDRVPSNEQFF.

The rearrangement joins TRBV27 to TRBJ2-7, with a possible D match to TRBD1 (6 bases). CDR3 size: 14 residues. V shed 1 base and J shed 6 bases, with 13 bases lying between them. CDR1 and CDR2 (germline): MNHEY, SMNVEV (reference sequence). DNA of the CDR3: TGTGCCAGCAGTTTATGGAGCAGGGGCCTCGAGCAGTACTTC. Translating it yields CASSLWSRGLEQYF.

The chain combines TRBV5-1 with TRBJ2-6, with 7 bases identical to TRBD1. CDR3 length equals 20 residues. The germline V gene encodes CDR1 SGHRS and CDR2 YFSETQ. V trimming: 3 bases; J trimming: 0 bases; junction bases outside the gene matches: 15. The CDR3 nucleotides are TGCGCCAGCAGCTCTCCAATCCGGGACAGCCCAATCTCTGGGGCCAACGTCCTGACTTTC. Its translation is CASSSPIRDSPISGANVLTF.

This rearrangement joins TRBV5-1 to TRBJ2-3, with a weak D call TRBD2 (5 bases). Trimming pared 4 bases from V and 4 bases from J, leaving 10 bases between. CDR3 length equals 13 residues. Germline assignment: CDR1 SGHRS and CDR2 YFSETQ. The CDR3, as DNA: TGCGCCAGCAGCCTTGAGGGCTCAGATACGCAGTATTTT. This encodes CASSLEGSDTQYF.

The chain links TRBV19 to TRBJ1-1; 7 bases align to TRBD1. CDR3 length: 15 amino acids. Germline-derived CDR1 and CDR2 are LNHDA and SQIVND (reference sequence). The junction had 5 bases not matched to a gene; V was cut back by 4 bases and J by 0 bases. The CDR3 is CASSTPGTVNTEAFF. DNA of the CDR3: TGTGCCAGTAGTACCCCCGGGACAGTGAACACTGAAGCTTTCTTT.

Of note for this clone: A junction end diverges from the germline sequence, so it may reflect a read error. The J gene is TRBJ2-3, the V gene TRBV7-7, with 8 bases that match TRBD1. The CDR3 runs to 15 residues. The germline V gene has CDR1 SSHAT and CDR2 FNYEAQ (reference sequence). In DNA form, the CDR3 reads TGTGCTAGCAGCCGAGGGACAGGCGGTGAAGATACGCAGTATTTT. Translation gives CASSRGTGGEDTQYF. The variable domain in full, with the rest retrieved from reference TRBV7-7 and TRBJ2-3, is GAGVSQSPRYKVTKRGQDVTLRCDPISSHATLYWYQQALGQGPEFLTYFNYEAQPDKSGLPSDRFSAERPEGSISTLTIQRTEQRDSAMYRCASSRGTGGEDTQYFGPGTRLTVL.

This clone was observed once. The chain carries TRBV5-1 and TRBJ2-3, with a tentative D call TRBD2 (6 bases). Germline CDR1 is SGHRS and CDR2 is YFSETQ. The CDR3 spans 15 residues. V was pared by 4 bases and J by 0 bases, with 12 bases between. Here the CDR3 reads CASSPSGYSTDTQYF. The CDR3 region has the DNA TGCGCCAGCAGCCCGAGCGGGTACAGCACAGATACGCAGTATTTT.

The chain recombines TRBV30 with TRBJ2-7; perhaps TRBD1 as D (6 bases). This CDR3 comprises 14 residues. Trimming shortened V by 3 bases and J by 7 bases, and 19 bases separated the two germline ends. Per the germline V gene, CDR1 is GTSNPN and CDR2 is SVGIG (reference sequence). The CDR3 region is CAWSLDRIRSEQYF. DNA for the CDR3: TGTGCCTGGAGCCTCGACAGGATCCGGTCTGAGCAGTACTTC. The entire variable domain, with the rest obtained from reference TRBV30 and TRBJ2-7, is as follows: SQTIHQWPATLVQPVGSPLSLECTVEGTSNPNLYWYRQAAGRGLQLLFYSVGIGQISSEVPQNLSASRPQDRQFILSSKKLLLSDSGFYLCAWSLDRIRSEQYFGPGTRLTVT.

This clone was observed a handful of times. The germline gene is not matched at one end of the junction; a read error may be the cause. The chain carries TRBV9 and TRBJ2-7; D gene ambiguous. The CDR3 runs to 14 residues. Germline V CDR1 and CDR2: SGDLS, YYNGEE. In DNA form, the CDR3 reads TGTGCCAGCAGCGTAGACCCCCTATCCTCCGAGCAGTACTTC. Amino acid sequence: CASSVDPLSSEQYF.

The CDR3 spells CASSLGQPAAYEQYF. As DNA, the CDR3 is TGTGCCAGCAGCTTAGGACAGCCGGCCGCCTACGAGCAGTACTTC. V and J are TRBV7-9 and TRBJ2-7; tentative D call: TRBD1 (5 bases). The CDR3 loop spans 15 amino acids. V was cut by 1 base and J by 2 bases, with 12 bases left in between. CDR1 is SEHNR, CDR2 FQNEAQ, per germline (reference sequence).

J is TRBJ2-2 and V is TRBV27, with 10 positions matching TRBD1. Per germline, CDR1 MNHEY and CDR2 SMNVEV (reference sequence). The CDR3 runs 14 residues. V lost 5 bases, J lost 7 bases, and 4 bases stayed unmatched. The CDR3, as DNA: TGTGCCAGCAGTGGGGGACAGGGGATCGGGGAGCTGTTTTTT. Protein: CASSGGQGIGELFF.

The V call is TRBV4-2, the J call TRBJ1-5; 10 bases agree with TRBD1. The germline V gene encodes CDR1 LGHNA and CDR2 YNFKEQ. With 3 bases clipped from V and 8 bases from J, the junction kept 10 bases outside the gene matches. CDR3 length: 16 residues. CDR3 sequence reads: CASSQNSGTGVEPQHF. CDR3 in DNA: TGTGCCAGCAGCCAGAACTCCGGGACAGGGGTCGAGCCCCAGCATTTT.

The rearrangement joins TRBV7-8 to TRBJ2-1; 9 bases fit TRBD2. This CDR3 contains 18 residues. The V segment lost 5 bases and the J segment 1 base; nucleotides outside the gene matches: 12. Germline V gene data show CDR1 as SGHVS and CDR2 as FQNEAQ. CDR3 sequence reads: CASSPTEATSGSYNEQFF. For the CDR3, the DNA is TGTGCCAGCAGCCCGACCGAGGCGACTAGCGGTTCCTACAATGAGCAGTTCTTC.

The J gene is TRBJ2-1, the V gene TRBV11-2, with D perhaps matching TRBD1 (5 bases). The germline gives CDR1 SGHAT, CDR2 FQNNGV. The CDR3 consists of 17 residues. The V end was cut by 0 bases, the J end by 0 bases, with 12 bases between. CDR3 loop: CASSLELRQTSYNEQFF. CDR3 in DNA: TGTGCCAGCAGCTTAGAACTAAGACAGACCTCCTACAATGAGCAGTTCTTC.

This clone occurred once. The V call is TRBV5-1, the J call TRBJ1-4; D unresolved. Germline V CDR1 and CDR2: SGHRS, YFSETQ. Trimming cost V 2 bases and J 0 bases, with 5 bases left between them. This CDR3 is built from 14 residues. In nucleotides, the CDR3 is TGCGCCAGCAGCTTCACTGCAACTAATGAAAAACTGTTTTTT. It specifies CASSFTATNEKLFF. Together with reference TRBV5-1 and TRBJ1-4, the CDR3 gives the full variable domain: KAGVTQTPRYLIKTRGQQVTLSCSPISGHRSVSWYQQTPGQGLQFLFEYFSETQRNKGNFPGRFSGRQFSNSRSEMNVSTLELGDSALYLCASSFTATNEKLFFGSGTQLSVL.

CDR3: CASSLGVPITGELFF. In DNA, the CDR3 is TGTGCCAGCAGTCTCGGGGTACCGATCACCGGGGAGCTGTTTTTT. The chain uses TRBV27 and TRBJ2-2; D may be TRBD2 (5 bases). In germline, CDR1 is MNHEY, CDR2 SMNVEV (reference sequence). The V gene lost 5 bases and the J gene lost 4 bases, with 14 bases spanning the gap. This CDR3 has 15 amino acids.

The chain recombines TRBV10-1 with TRBJ1-1, with TRBD1 identical over 9 bases. Germline V gives CDR1 WNHNN, CDR2 SYGVQD (reference sequence). The CDR3 runs to 15 residues. After removal of 6 bases from V and 1 base from J, the junction contained 6 bases not matched to a gene. The CDR3 sequence is CASSADRGWNTEAFF. The CDR3 nucleotides are TGCGCCAGCAGCGCGGACAGGGGATGGAACACTGAAGCTTTCTTT.